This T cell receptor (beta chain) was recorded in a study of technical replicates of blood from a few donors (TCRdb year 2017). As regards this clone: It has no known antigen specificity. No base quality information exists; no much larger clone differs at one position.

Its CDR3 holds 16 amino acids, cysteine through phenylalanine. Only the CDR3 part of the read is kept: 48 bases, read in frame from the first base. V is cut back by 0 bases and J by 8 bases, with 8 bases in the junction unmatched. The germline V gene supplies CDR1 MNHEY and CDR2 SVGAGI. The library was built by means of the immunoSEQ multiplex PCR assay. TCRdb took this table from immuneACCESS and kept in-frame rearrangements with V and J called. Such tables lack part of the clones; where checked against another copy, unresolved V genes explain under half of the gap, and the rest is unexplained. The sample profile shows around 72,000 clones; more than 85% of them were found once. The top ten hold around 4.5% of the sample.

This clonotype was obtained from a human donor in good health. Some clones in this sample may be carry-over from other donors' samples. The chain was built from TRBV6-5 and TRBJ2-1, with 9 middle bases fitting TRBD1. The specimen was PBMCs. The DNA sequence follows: TGTGCCAGCAGTTACTCGGTAGGGACAGGGCGGGATGAGCAGTTCTTC. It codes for CASSYSVGTGRDEQFF.